The source of this T cell receptor (beta chain) is a study of cytomegalovirus exposure and HLA in healthy donors (dated by TCRdb to the late 2010s). About the full investigation: In an earlier analysis of 587 of the donors, under 300 Gb of sequence data and roughly 100 million unique TCR beta sequences from about 190 million T cells were reported. Rather than drawing on any new phenotypic data, the later analysis identified candidate immune exposures from TCR beta sequences and the way those sequences occurred across donors. Across approximately 400 genotyped donors of the cohort, an average of about 250,000 unique TCR beta nucleotide sequences per donor were sequenced, and roughly a sixth of those sequences were non-productive. In an earlier analysis of more than 550 of the donors, high-throughput TCR beta sequencing was used to judge whether each TCR beta V gene segment behaved as functional or pseudogenic. The T cell repertoires of 670 or so subjects were profiled by immunosequencing and related to cytomegalovirus serostatus. Of the 300 to 450 genotyped donors, approximately 81% were placed in the genetic ancestry cluster associated with self-reported Caucasian donors. The study aimed to test whether cataloging public T cell receptors could reveal signatures of past pathogen exposure. In a later analysis, previously published TCR beta repertoires from about 670 donors were re-analyzed and high-resolution HLA genotyping was added so that TCR occurrence patterns could be studied. Typing coverage differed by locus: A, B, C, DRB1 and DQB1 were typed in about 629-630 donors, DQA1 in about 500, DPA1 in some 610, and DPB1 in just under 480. Donor age, sex, ethnicity and CMV serostatus were compiled alongside the repertoire data. All discovery cohort repertoires had been generated on a single sequencing platform. About 280 gigabases of sequencing data and approximately 91 million unique TCR sequences made up an early release that covered some 640 HLA-typed donors. Besides the first cohort of around 700 subjects, a separate validation cohort made up of 120 or so different subjects was used. Genome-wide SNP genotypes for about 55% of the 666 donors were used in a later genetic analysis, which treated that subset as a discovery cohort. Class I and class II HLA loci were covered by the typing at four-digit resolution. The study combined high-throughput TCR immunosequencing, statistical association of individual TCRs with disease status, and machine learning to predict cytomegalovirus infection status. About five DR-DQ haplotypes were treated as single units for association and clustering because of strong linkage in the cohort. What the work shows at the level of the full study, not this receptor alone: A further reported finding was that TCR beta sequences accurately predicted the HLA-A and HLA-B alleles for most subjects in the first cohort. Roughly uniform sequencing depth across donors was assumed in presence/absence analyses, although this assumption may not hold. Cytomegalovirus status was reported to be diagnosed by the classifier with high specificity and sensitivity in both the original and validation cohorts. Some IMGT-functional V segments, including TRBV6-2 and TRBV6-3, could not be distinguished by the 87-base-pair reads and were therefore excluded. Three of the identified cytomegalovirus-associated TCR beta chains were confirmed in vitro to be specific for cytomegalovirus antigens. Across donors, most TCR sequences were observed very rarely, whereas some public TCRs were present in many individuals. Most CMV-associated TCR beta chains appeared to be HLA-restricted in a later analysis, and the HLA associations seemed to be driven largely by CMV exposure. Assigning TCR associations to individual alleles was difficult when HLA alleles, especially DR and DQ, strongly co-occurred. A group of highly shared sequence variants was considered likely to be a technical artifact of the sequencing pipeline. Because counts were too low, 15 to 20 rarely observed V segments, including chromosome 9 orphons, were excluded from the earlier analysis of several hundred of the donors. Specific HLA alleles were associated with 18,000 or so TCR beta sequences at a false discovery rate of 0.05 in a later analysis. An association between a missense DCLRE1C variant and V-gene and J-gene trimming of TCR beta chains was found in a later genetic analysis and replicated in an independent cohort. Linkage disequilibrium might explain the correlated functional status among segregating V segments, but an unknown experimental factor could not be ruled out. In an earlier analysis of approximately 590 of the donors, most TCR beta V segments appeared in productive rearrangements about 87% or about 30% of the time, broadly matching IMGT annotations. A later analysis found that HLA-associated TCR beta chains were more clonally expanded and had lower generation probabilities than equally common non-associated chains. In the study, around 150 TCR beta chains were listed as associated with cytomegalovirus. This cohort had only TCR beta chains sequenced, and the lack of alpha or paired-chain data limited which features could be detected. HLA typing was unavailable for some donors at each locus, so association tests used only the typed subset. Immune exposure information for the cohort was limited to CMV serostatus. Several of the top co-occurrence clusters appeared to be linked to parvovirus B19, influenza, CMV and Epstein-Barr virus, according to a later analysis. The authors suggested that the approach could potentially be generalized to other disease states and immunological phenotypes. According to a later analysis, TCR association rates differed among HLA loci, with DRB1 alleles showing the most associated TCRs and HLA-C alleles showing the fewest. In a later genetic analysis, fewer N-insertions in productive TCRs were reported among donors in an Asian-associated ancestry cluster than the approximately 710-donor mean.

The CDR3 goes from the cysteine to the phenylalanine over 13 residues. Of the read, only the CDR3 DNA is kept; its 39 bases are in frame from base 1. Trimming at the junction amounts to 1 base on V and 3 bases on J, and the germline ends lie 9 bases apart. CDR1 and CDR2 were assigned from the germline V gene (reference sequence) as GTSNPN and SVGIG. The method was the immunoSEQ multiplex PCR assay. For the multiplex PCR, a mixture combining 60 forward primers for TCR Vbeta segments and 13 reverse primers for TCR Jbeta segments was used. A multiplex PCR assay on genomic DNA amplified the CDR3 region of rearranged TCR beta genes. On the Illumina HiSeq System, the amplified TCR beta libraries were sequenced as 87-base-pair reads. The study's processing was this. In a later analysis, 80 million or so unique TCR beta chains were counted across the approximately 640 repertoires, and roughly 11 million of these chains were shared by at least two donors. To remove PCR and sequencing errors, raw reads were error-corrected and collapsed into unique sequences using a nearest-neighbor algorithm that merged closely related sequences. V, D and J gene segments were assigned by aligning CDR3 sequences to IMGT reference sequences. For a sequence to be retained, a match of at least six nucleotides was required to both a V gene segment and a J gene segment. A rearrangement counted as productive if the CDR3 had no stop codons and remained in frame with V and J, and every other rearrangement counted as non-productive. CDR3 was defined according to IMGT convention as the region running from the second conserved V-encoded cysteine to the conserved J-encoded phenylalanine. Sequences without an unambiguous match to a single V gene segment were excluded from the earlier analysis of approximately 600 of the donors. An earlier analysis of around 600 of the donors classified V segments as functional when productive rearrangements were above 56.7% and as segregating when the standard deviation between donors was above 5%. A statistical classification framework was built for diagnosing cytomegalovirus status from the catalog of TCR beta chain sequences. V and J gene assignment, in a later analysis, came from comparing TCR nucleotide sequences with IMGT/GENE-DB human TR gene sequences. The TCRdist pipeline was used in a later analysis to assign CDR3 sequences and most-parsimonious VDJ recombination scenarios. In a later analysis, each TCR beta chain was defined by its CDR3 amino acid sequence together with its V-gene family, and reads without a unique V-gene family were excluded. As a way to deal with suspected cross-contamination and a sequencing artifact, a later analysis dropped nearly 600 nucleotide sequences that were highly shared and had low generation probability. A later analysis calculated a clonal expansion index for each public chain from normalized within-repertoire ranks of inferred template counts. In a later analysis, generation probabilities were computed with a VDJ recombination model fitted to out-of-frame rearrangements, and the resulting probabilities were checked against IGoR. In a later analysis, TCR-TCR, TCR-HLA and TCR-CMV co-occurrence was scored with hypergeometric tests, and a repertoire-size bias correction was applied to TCR pairs. False discovery rates were estimated in a later analysis by permuting HLA or CMV assignments 20 times. A later analysis grouped co-occurring TCRs with DBSCAN, adding TCRdist sequence similarity when clustering within HLA-allele-positive subsets. Repertoires with fewer than 30,000 or more than 120,000 public chains were left out of co-occurrence clustering, as were four to six repertoires with anomalous nucleotide sharing. Drawn from immuneACCESS, this table holds only the in-frame rearrangements with V and J called that TCRdb kept. Clones are partly lost; checked studies trace under half to an unresolved V gene and leave the rest unexplained. V and J calls and clone size are copied from that table; D and trimming were computed from the DNA. A total of around 120,000 clones appear in this sample, about 80% of them only once. 8.8% of the sample goes to the ten largest clones.

The cohort was made up of roughly 670 healthy bone marrow donors. At the time of sampling, every cohort member was nominally healthy, though immune exposures that went unrecorded were likely present. The donor was CMV seropositive and belonged to the group of 250 to 300 seropositive cohort members. A peripheral blood sample was provided by each donor, and peripheral blood mononuclear cells were used for TCR beta sequencing. The Qiagen DNeasy Blood Extraction Kit was used to extract genomic DNA from the blood cell samples. Regarding this clone: The specificity of this receptor is unknown. Base qualities are missing; no much larger clone stands one base away.

The rearranged segments are TRBV30 and TRBJ1-2; TRBD1 is a possible D gene, resting on 6 matching bases. This sequence originates from a female donor in good health and CMV-seropositive. Source material: PBMCs. The CDR3 protein sequence reads: CAWSAQGDYGYTF. The bases read TGTGCCTGGAGTGCACAGGGAGACTATGGCTACACCTTC. Supplemented by the reference TRBV30 and TRBJ1-2 proteins around the CDR3, the complete variable domain is SQTIHQWPATLVQPVGSPLSLECTVEGTSNPNLYWYRQAAGRGLQLLFYSVGIGQISSEVPQNLSASRPQDRQFILSSKKLLLSDSGFYLCAWSAQGDYGYTFGSGTRLTVV.